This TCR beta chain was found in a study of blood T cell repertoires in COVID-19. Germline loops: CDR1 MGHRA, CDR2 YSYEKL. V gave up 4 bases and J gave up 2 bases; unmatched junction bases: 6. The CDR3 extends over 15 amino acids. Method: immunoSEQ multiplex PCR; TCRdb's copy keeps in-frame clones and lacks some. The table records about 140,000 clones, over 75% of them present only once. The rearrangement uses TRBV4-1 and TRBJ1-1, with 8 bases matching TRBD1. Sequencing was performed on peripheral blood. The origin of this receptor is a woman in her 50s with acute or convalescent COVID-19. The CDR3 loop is CASSPLGTGNTEAFF. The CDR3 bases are TGCGCCAGCAGCCCCCTTGGGACAGGCAACACTGAAGCTTTCTTT.